Given below is one T cell receptor beta chain in context. When the RNA was reverse transcribed, random hexamers were used with an input of roughly 0.45 to 1 ug. immunoSEQ multiplex PCR amplified TCR beta CDR3 across 54 Vbeta, 13 Jbeta. From the immunoSEQ multiplex PCR reads, TCRdb called clonotypes with MiXCR, one entry per CDR3 protein. The top ten hold 0.09% to 0.15% of the sample, which has about 400,000 distinct CDR3 sequences, approximately 85% seen once. This entry comes from a study of CD8 T cells in Susac syndrome. The CD8+ and CD4+ T cells were isolated magnetically using a negative isolation approach, whereas the TEMRA cells were enriched by FACS. The CDR3 loop spans 15 amino acids. Germline-derived CDR1 and CDR2 are SGHAT and FQNNGV. The trim removed 5 bases at V and 2 bases at J, leaving 8 bases unmatched.

The genes are TRBV11-2 and TRBJ1-1; 7 bases are a match to TRBD1. This TCR was sampled from a human donor with multiple sclerosis. Sequenced: CD8+ T cells from PBMCs. The CDR3 sequence is CASSASRQGNTEAFF. The CDR3 DNA follows: TGTGCCAGCAGCGCCAGCCGACAGGGTAACACTGAAGCTTTCTTT.